This TCR beta chain comes out of a study of glioma-infiltrating T cells. The CDR3 spans 17 residues. CDR1 and CDR2 from the germline V gene are DFQATT and SNEGSKA (reference sequence). V lost 0 bases, J lost 4 bases, and 22 bases lay in between. Amplification of TCR alpha and beta CDR3 regions from RNA used iRepertoire nested multiplex PCR. TCRdb itself ran the multiplex PCR reads through MiXCR, one entry per CDR3 protein. Of around 190,000 distinct CDR3 sequences in the sample, 43% are singletons; the top ten hold roughly 5.4%. The chain links TRBV20-1 to TRBJ2-7; D tentatively fits TRBD1 or TRBD2 (5 bases each). The TCR originated in a human donor with low-grade glioma or glioblastoma, undergoing nonglioma brain surgery, or in good health (not recorded which). The sample comprised glioma tissue, nonneoplastic brain tissue, or PBMCs (not recorded which). In DNA form, the CDR3 reads TGCAGTGCTAGAGACATACCCCGTCAGGGACCAGATTACGAGCAGTACTTC. It specifies CSARDIPRQGPDYEQYF.